The 22 T cell receptor beta chains below were found in one sample sequenced in a study of cytomegalovirus exposure and HLA in healthy donors. Use of 60 Vbeta and 13 Jbeta primers characterized the PCR. This table comes from immunoSEQ multiplex PCR, and its TCRdb copy is limited to in-frame clones, with some not included. The sample includes 100,000 to 150,000 clones, 77% seen only once; the top ten take 4.2%. What was sequenced was PBMCs. The receptor set was obtained from a male donor in good health and CMV-seropositive.

V is TRBV18 and J is TRBJ2-6, with D unclear. Germline V gives CDR1 KGHSH, CDR2 LQKENI. Trimming stripped 2 bases from V and 1 base from J, with 12 bases between. The CDR3 spans 17 residues. The CDR3 sequence: CASSPGVPASGANVLTF. The CDR3 DNA sequence: TGTGCCAGCTCACCAGGAGTCCCGGCTTCTGGGGCCAACGTCCTGACTTTC.

The rearrangement uses TRBV11-2 and TRBJ2-1, with TRBD2 matching over 13 bases. The CDR3 runs 17 residues. Germline V lookup: CDR1 SGHAT, CDR2 FQNNGV. Trimming cost V 1 base and J 7 bases; bases outside gene matches: 7. CDR3 protein: CASSLGKTSGRKNEQFF. In DNA, the CDR3 is TGTGCCAGCAGCTTAGGGAAGACTAGCGGGAGGAAGAATGAGCAGTTCTTC.

The chain joins TRBV5-1 to TRBJ2-3, with 9 positions matching TRBD1. The germline gives CDR1 SGHRS, CDR2 YFSETQ. CDR3 length: 15 amino acids. The J segment lost 2 bases and the V segment lost 4 bases, leaving 5 bases of the junction unmatched. The CDR3 nucleotides are TGCGCCAGCAGCGGACAGGGGCCACCCACAGATACGCAGTATTTT. This encodes CASSGQGPPTDTQYF.

About this clone itself: The junction departs from the called germline gene at one end, perhaps through a read error. V usage is TRBV7-9 and J usage is TRBJ2-7; no definite D call. The CDR3 has 14 amino acids. The V gene's germline CDR1 is SEHNR and CDR2 FQNEAQ (reference sequence). The CDR3 bases are TGTTCCAGCAGCTTTGGGTACAGCTCCTACGAGCAGTACTTC. Encoded protein: CSSSFGYSSYEQYF.

As to this clone: At one boundary the junction diverges from the germline segment, which might be a read error. The rearrangement joins TRBV5-1 to TRBJ2-6; 7 nucleotides agree with TRBD1. The CDR3 runs to 16 residues. Per the germline V gene, CDR1 is SGHRS and CDR2 is YFSETQ. CDR3 loop: CASSPGQSAGANGLTF. The CDR3 region has the DNA TGCGCCAGCAGCCCGGGACAGTCCGCTGGGGCCAACGGCCTGACTTTC.

The rearrangement links TRBV5-1 to TRBJ1-4; 7 nucleotides match TRBD1. This CDR3 spans 17 amino acids. Germline loops: CDR1 SGHRS, CDR2 YFSETQ. Trimming cost V 0 bases and J 3 bases; bases outside gene matches: 8. CDR3 coding DNA: TGCGCCAGCAGCTTGGCCACCACAGGGGACCCTAATGAAAAACTGTTTTTT. Protein sequence: CASSLATTGDPNEKLFF. Full variable domain (missing parts from reference TRBV5-1 and TRBJ1-4): KAGVTQTPRYLIKTRGQQVTLSCSPISGHRSVSWYQQTPGQGLQFLFEYFSETQRNKGNFPGRFSGRQFSNSRSEMNVSTLELGDSALYLCASSLATTGDPNEKLFFGSGTQLSVL.

Comments on this clone: Other DNA sequences from this sample encode an identical CDR3 as well. The chain is built from TRBV5-1 and TRBJ2-7; 8 bases align to TRBD2. Germline V lookup: CDR1 SGHRS, CDR2 YFSETQ. CDR3 length equals 16 residues. Losses at the gene ends were 4 bases for V and 6 bases for J; bases not matched to a gene: 15. Here the CDR3 DNA reads TGCGCCAGCAGCCCCCTAGCGTCGGGGGGGCAGGGCGAGCAGTACTTC. Protein: CASSPLASGGQGEQYF.

This sequence joins TRBV6-5 and TRBJ2-7; TRBD2 is a possible D gene (7 bases). Trimming cost V 7 bases and J 2 bases, with 12 bases left between them. CDR3 size: 13 residues. Germline lookup yields CDR1 MNHEY and CDR2 SVGAGI. Here the CDR3 reads CASKGGEAYEQYF. CDR3 sequence (DNA): TGTGCCAGCAAGGGGGGGGAAGCCTACGAGCAGTACTTC.

This clone was recorded once. V is TRBV11-2 and J is TRBJ2-3, with D unresolved. Germline V lookup: CDR1 SGHAT, CDR2 FQNNGV. V shed 0 bases and J shed 12 bases, with 7 bases lying between them. The CDR3 runs 11 residues. CDR3 DNA sequence: TGTGCCAGCAGCTTAGATCTTGGCCAGTATTTT. This encodes CASSLDLGQYF.

This sequence joins TRBV15 and TRBJ2-1, with D tentatively TRBD1 (5 bases). Between the trimmed V and J ends, which lost 1 base and 15 bases, there was a span of 13 bases. Germline lookup yields CDR1 LNHNV and CDR2 YYDKDF (reference sequence). The length of the CDR3 is 12 residues. CDR3 residues: CATSRVGQPPFF. The CDR3 region has the DNA TGTGCCACCAGCAGAGTCGGACAACCTCCGTTCTTC.

This clone was found a few times. The chain is built from TRBV6-5 and TRBJ2-1; possible D gene TRBD1, 6 bases. V lost 5 bases and J 0 bases, leaving 11 bases between the germline ends. CDR1 is MNHEY and CDR2 is SVGAGI in the germline V gene. The CDR3 is made up of 15 amino acids. CDR3 DNA: TGTGCCAGCAGTCAAACAGGGAGCTCCTACAATGAGCAGTTCTTC. This sequence encodes CASSQTGSSYNEQFF.

The chain links TRBV28 to TRBJ2-7, with D possibly matching TRBD2 (5 bases). The CDR3 loop spans 13 amino acids. Germline V lookup: CDR1 MDHEN, CDR2 SYDVKM. V was trimmed by 4 bases and J by 12 bases, leaving 19 bases between them. Here the CDR3 reads CASSYVAEEIPYF. The CDR3 DNA reads as TGTGCCAGCAGTTATGTCGCGGAGGAAATCCCGTACTTC.

The chain has TRBV19 and TRBJ1-2, with TRBD1 matching 8 bases. Germline loops: CDR1 LNHDA, CDR2 SQIVND (reference sequence). The CDR3 spans 16 residues. Trimming cost V 4 bases and J 0 bases; bases outside gene matches: 7. CDR3 in DNA: TGTGCCAGTAGTAACCTACGGACAGGGTCTAACTATGGCTACACCTTC. It encodes CASSNLRTGSNYGYTF. The whole variable domain, filled in from reference TRBV19 and TRBJ1-2, reads DGGITQSPKYLFRKEGQNVTLSCEQNLNHDAMYWYRQDPGQGLRLIYYSQIVNDFQKGDIAEGYSVSREKKESFPLTVTSAQKNPTAFYLCASSNLRTGSNYGYTFGSGTRLTVV.

V is TRBV28 and J is TRBJ2-7; a weak D match, TRBD2 (5 bases). V was trimmed by 2 bases and J by 0 bases, leaving 11 bases between them. This CDR3 contains 15 residues. Germline loops: CDR1 MDHEN, CDR2 SYDVKM. CDR3 region: CASSLVNGISYEQYF. Here the CDR3 DNA reads TGTGCCAGCAGTTTAGTAAACGGGATCTCCTACGAGCAGTACTTC. The full variable domain, completed using reference TRBV28 and TRBJ2-7, is DVKVTQSSRYLVKRTGEKVFLECVQDMDHENMFWYRQDPGLGLRLIYFSYDVKMKEKGDIPEGYSVSREKKERFSLILESASTNQTSMYLCASSLVNGISYEQYFGPGTRLTVT.

This clone was picked up one time. The genes are TRBV28 and TRBJ2-3; 8 bases align to TRBD1. This CDR3 contains 18 residues. Trimming cost V 5 bases and J 5 bases; bases outside gene matches: 18. Germline V gene sequence: CDR1 MDHEN, CDR2 SYDVKM. The CDR3 sequence is CASSTRTGLSLAGDTQYF. CDR3 coding DNA: TGTGCCAGCAGTACCCGGACAGGGCTTTCTCTCGCGGGAGATACGCAGTATTTT. Using reference TRBV28 and TRBJ2-3 for the parts outside the CDR3, the full variable domain is DVKVTQSSRYLVKRTGEKVFLECVQDMDHENMFWYRQDPGLGLRLIYFSYDVKMKEKGDIPEGYSVSREKKERFSLILESASTNQTSMYLCASSTRTGLSLAGDTQYFGPGTRLTVL.

Concerning this clone: A read error may produce the germline difference seen at one junction end. V gene TRBV7-9 combines with J gene TRBJ1-2; D is undetermined. Germline V CDR1 and CDR2: SEHNR, FQNEAQ (reference sequence). The CDR3 has 12 residues. The CDR3 DNA is TGTTCCAGCAGCCCCGGAGGCGAGGGCTACACCTTC. Translation gives CSSSPGGEGYTF.

The sample holds a few counts of this clone. The V call is TRBV6-1, the J call TRBJ2-5, with 8 nucleotides matching TRBD2. V shed 6 bases, J shed 1 base, and the junction held 1 base outside the gene matches. From germline, CDR1 is MNHNS and CDR2 SASEGT. This CDR3 comprises 13 residues. Here the CDR3 reads CASSGGAQETQYF. The CDR3 nucleotides read TGTGCCAGCAGCGGGGGGGCCCAAGAGACCCAGTACTTC.

CDR3 nucleotides: TGTGCCAGCAGCGACGCTGGGACTCCGTTGGAGCAGTACTTC. This gives the protein CASSDAGTPLEQYF. The chain links TRBV6-1 to TRBJ2-7; a possible D gene is TRBD2 (6 bases). The V end lost 6 bases, the J end lost 7 bases, and 19 bases lay between the germline ends. The CDR3 extends over 14 amino acids. Germline V CDR1 and CDR2: MNHNS, SASEGT.

The chain couples TRBV5-4 to TRBJ1-4; 8 bases map to TRBD1. Germline trimming cut 0 bases from V and 7 bases from J; bases unmatched to any gene: 11. The CDR3 contains 17 residues. Per the germline V gene, CDR1 is SGHNT and CDR2 is YYREEE (reference sequence). The CDR3 region has the DNA TGTGCCAGCAGCTTGGCAGGACAGGGAACGATTGGTGAAAAACTGTTTTTT. Amino acid sequence: CASSLAGQGTIGEKLFF.

The V gene is TRBV6-5, the J gene TRBJ2-3, with D possibly matching TRBD1 (5 bases). Trimming pared 0 bases from V and 5 bases from J, leaving 9 bases between. Germline CDR1 MNHEY, CDR2 SVGAGI. This CDR3 has 14 amino acids. Here the CDR3 reads CASSYSSGLDTQYF. Here the CDR3 DNA reads TGTGCCAGCAGTTACTCGTCAGGGCTAGATACGCAGTATTTT.

The rearrangement joins TRBV7-2 to TRBJ1-1; perhaps TRBD1 as D (5 bases). The germline CDR1 and CDR2 sequences are SGHTA and FQGNSA. V was cut by 7 bases and J by 6 bases, with 12 bases left in between. CDR3 length equals 12 residues. CDR3 protein: CASTQGVAEAFF. CDR3 DNA sequence: TGTGCCAGCACCCAGGGTGTCGCTGAAGCTTTCTTT.

On this clone itself: Its ends do not fully match the called genes, so a read error is possible. The same CDR3 is also encoded by other DNA sequences in this sample. The CDR3 region is CASSESGSAGSPYEQYF. CDR3 sequence (DNA): TGTGCCAGCAGTGAATCAGGGAGCGCGGGGAGCCCCTACGAACAGTACTTC. The rearrangement links TRBV6-1 to TRBJ2-7; weak D call: TRBD2 (6 bases). The CDR3 length is 17 residues. CDR1 MNHNS and CDR2 SASEGT come from the germline V gene.